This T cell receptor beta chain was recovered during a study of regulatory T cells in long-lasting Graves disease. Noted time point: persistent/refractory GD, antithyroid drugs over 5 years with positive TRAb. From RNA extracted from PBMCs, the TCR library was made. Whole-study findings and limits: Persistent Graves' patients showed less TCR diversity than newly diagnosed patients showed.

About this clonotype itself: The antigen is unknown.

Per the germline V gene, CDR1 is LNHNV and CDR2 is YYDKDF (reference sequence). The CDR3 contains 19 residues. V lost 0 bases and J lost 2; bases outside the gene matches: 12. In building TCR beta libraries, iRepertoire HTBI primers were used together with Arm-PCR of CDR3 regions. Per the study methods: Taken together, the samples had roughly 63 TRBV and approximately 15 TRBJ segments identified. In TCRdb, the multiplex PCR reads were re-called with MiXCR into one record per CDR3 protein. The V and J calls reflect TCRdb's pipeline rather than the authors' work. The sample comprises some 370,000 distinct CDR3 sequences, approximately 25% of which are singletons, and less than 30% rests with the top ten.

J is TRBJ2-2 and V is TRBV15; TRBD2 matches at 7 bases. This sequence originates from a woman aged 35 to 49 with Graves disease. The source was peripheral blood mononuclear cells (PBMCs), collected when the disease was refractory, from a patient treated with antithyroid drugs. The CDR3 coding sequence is TGTGCCACCAGCAGAGATGGGGGAAAGCGGGACCGCAACACCGGGGAGCTGTTTTTT. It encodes CATSRDGGKRDRNTGELFF.